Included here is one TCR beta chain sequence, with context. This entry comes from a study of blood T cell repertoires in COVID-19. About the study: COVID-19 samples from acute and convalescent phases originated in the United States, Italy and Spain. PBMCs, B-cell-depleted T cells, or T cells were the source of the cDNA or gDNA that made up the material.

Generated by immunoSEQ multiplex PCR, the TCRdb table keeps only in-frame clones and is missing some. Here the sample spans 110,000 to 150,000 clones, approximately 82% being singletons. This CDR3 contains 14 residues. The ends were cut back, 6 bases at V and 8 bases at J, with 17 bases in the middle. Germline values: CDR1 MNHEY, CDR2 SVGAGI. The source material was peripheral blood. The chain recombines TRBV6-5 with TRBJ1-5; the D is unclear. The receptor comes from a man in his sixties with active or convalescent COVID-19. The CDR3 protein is CASSSPSGWKPQHF. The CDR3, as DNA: TGTGCCAGCAGCTCCCCCTCCGGGTGGAAGCCCCAGCATTTT.